This T cell receptor (beta chain) derives from a study of tumor-infiltrating lymphocytes in primary liver carcinoma. General observations from the study: Blood fell significantly below tumors in its top-250-clone fraction (p = 0.039).

A note on this clonotype: No antigen is known for it. Germline is not matched at one junction end, which may reflect a read error.

This CDR3 contains 16 residues. Germline V gene lookup returns CDR1 GTSNPN and CDR2 SVGIG (reference sequence). Blood RNA originated from unsorted whole blood, with germline DNA additionally extracted. The authors made TCR beta cDNA from around 500 ng total RNA with a constant-region primer. TCR beta libraries came from three nested multiplex PCR rounds using slightly modified ARM-PCR. Amplification in the first two PCR rounds was performed using TRBV1-TRBV30 forward primers and a C-beta reverse primer for 9 to 11 cycles each. TCRdb reanalysed the multiplex PCR reads using MiXCR and keeps one entry per CDR3 protein. The sample lists about 320,000 distinct CDR3 sequences, roughly two thirds occurring once.

The chain combines TRBV30 with TRBJ1-5; possibly TRBD1 for D (5 bases). This TCR was recovered from a man aged 40-50 years with primary liver carcinoma and hepatitis B virus infection. What was sequenced was peripheral blood. In nucleotides, the CDR3 is TGTGCCTGGAGTCCGAGATCCCTAAGGGACGATCAGCCCCTGCATTTT. Translation gives CAWSPRSLRDDQPLHF.